A single T cell receptor beta chain is shown here with its context. The antigen is not known. cDNA came from roughly 0.47 to 1 ug RNA primed by random hexamers. A single record per CDR3 protein comes from TCRdb applying MiXCR to the immunoSEQ multiplex PCR reads. The table records about 120,000 distinct CDR3 sequences, 96% of them present only once. This sample is part of a study of CD8 T cells in Susac syndrome. Findings and limits, study-wide: TCR sequencing and HLA analysis covered a relatively small number of individuals. Clonal expansion was missing from Susac syndrome CD4+ T cell repertoires.

The V gene lost 5 bases and the J gene lost 7 bases, with 14 bases spanning the gap. The CDR3 is 13 amino acids. Germline V gives CDR1 MDHEN, CDR2 SYDVKM. Material for sequencing was CD4+ T cells from PBMCs. The receptor was derived from a human donor with Susac syndrome. The J gene is TRBJ2-5, the V gene TRBV28; perhaps TRBD2 as D (6 bases). In nucleotides, the CDR3 is TGTGCCAGCAGTCTGGAGGGGAAGCGGACCCAGTACTTC. Protein sequence: CASSLEGKRTQYF.